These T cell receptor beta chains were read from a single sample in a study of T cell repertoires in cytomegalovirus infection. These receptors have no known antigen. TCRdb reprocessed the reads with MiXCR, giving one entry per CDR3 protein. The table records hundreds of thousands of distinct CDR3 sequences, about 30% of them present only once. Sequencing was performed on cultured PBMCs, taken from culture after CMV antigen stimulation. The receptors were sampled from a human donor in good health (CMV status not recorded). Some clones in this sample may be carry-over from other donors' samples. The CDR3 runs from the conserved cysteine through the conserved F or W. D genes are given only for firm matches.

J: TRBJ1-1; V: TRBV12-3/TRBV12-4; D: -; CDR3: CASSLGGFKKNTEAFF
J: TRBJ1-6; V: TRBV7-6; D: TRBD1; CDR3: CASSHGQGSSPLHF
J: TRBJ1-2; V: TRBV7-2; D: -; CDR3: CASSLNAGKDGGYTF
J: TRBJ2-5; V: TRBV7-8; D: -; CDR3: CASSLVRQRETQYF
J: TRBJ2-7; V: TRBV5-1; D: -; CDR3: CASSLTGALYEQYF
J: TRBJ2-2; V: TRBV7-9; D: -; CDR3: CASSFHQGTGELFF
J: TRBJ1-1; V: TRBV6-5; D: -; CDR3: CASSYSLGGNTEAFF
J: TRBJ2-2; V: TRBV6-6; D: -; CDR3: CASSYSTSGTGELFF
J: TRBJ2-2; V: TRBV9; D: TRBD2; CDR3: CASSVGGSGTGELFF
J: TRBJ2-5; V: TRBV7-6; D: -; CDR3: CASSQLGVDETQYF
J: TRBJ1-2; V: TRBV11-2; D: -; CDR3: CASSLDRGTFSYGYTF
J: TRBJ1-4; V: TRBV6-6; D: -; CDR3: CAIRQPPNEKLFF
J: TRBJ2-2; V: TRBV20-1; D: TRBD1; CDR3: CSARSGQGGTGELFF
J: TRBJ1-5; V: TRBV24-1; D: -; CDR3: CATSDRHVSAWNQPQHF
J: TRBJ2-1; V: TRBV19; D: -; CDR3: CASSNRGPIGESSYNEQFF
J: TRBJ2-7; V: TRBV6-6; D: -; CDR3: CASSYNGGPTYEQYF
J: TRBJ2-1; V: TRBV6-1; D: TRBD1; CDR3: CATRQGNNEQFF
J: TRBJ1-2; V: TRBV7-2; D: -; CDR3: CASSFAGVGGYTF
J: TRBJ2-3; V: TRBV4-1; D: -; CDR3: CASSKWGTDTQYF
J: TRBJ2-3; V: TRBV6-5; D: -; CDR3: CASINDRRRRRKDTQYF
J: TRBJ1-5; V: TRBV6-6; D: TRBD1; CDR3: CASSDRRTGAGQPQHF
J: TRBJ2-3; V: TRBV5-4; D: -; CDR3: CASSVGPSTDTQYF
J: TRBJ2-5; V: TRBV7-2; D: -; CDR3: CASSKLPLGETQYF
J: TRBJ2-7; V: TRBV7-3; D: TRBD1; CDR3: CASSLLQGTEQYF
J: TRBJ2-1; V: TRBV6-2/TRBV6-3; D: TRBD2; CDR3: CASHSGGARDEQFF
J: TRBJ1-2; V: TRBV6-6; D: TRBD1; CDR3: CASTILPGQGIDGYTF
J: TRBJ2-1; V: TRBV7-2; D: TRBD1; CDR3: CASSFPGDRTGGISYNEQFF
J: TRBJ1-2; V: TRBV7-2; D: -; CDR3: CASSLPPGGNGYTF